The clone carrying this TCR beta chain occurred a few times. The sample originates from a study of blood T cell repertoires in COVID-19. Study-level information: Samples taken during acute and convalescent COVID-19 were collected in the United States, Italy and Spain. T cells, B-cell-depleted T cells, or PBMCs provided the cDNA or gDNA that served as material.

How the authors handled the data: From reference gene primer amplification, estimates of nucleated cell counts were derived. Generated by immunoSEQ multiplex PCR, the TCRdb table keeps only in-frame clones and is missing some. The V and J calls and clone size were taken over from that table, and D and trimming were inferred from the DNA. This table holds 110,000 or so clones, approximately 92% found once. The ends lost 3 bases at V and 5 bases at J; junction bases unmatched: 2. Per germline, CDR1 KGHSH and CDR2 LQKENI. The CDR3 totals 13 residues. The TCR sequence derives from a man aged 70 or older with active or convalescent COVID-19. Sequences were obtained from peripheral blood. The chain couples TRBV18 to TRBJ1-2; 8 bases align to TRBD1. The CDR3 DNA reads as TGTGCCAGCTCACCGGACAGGGAGTATGGCTACACCTTC. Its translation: CASSPDREYGYTF.